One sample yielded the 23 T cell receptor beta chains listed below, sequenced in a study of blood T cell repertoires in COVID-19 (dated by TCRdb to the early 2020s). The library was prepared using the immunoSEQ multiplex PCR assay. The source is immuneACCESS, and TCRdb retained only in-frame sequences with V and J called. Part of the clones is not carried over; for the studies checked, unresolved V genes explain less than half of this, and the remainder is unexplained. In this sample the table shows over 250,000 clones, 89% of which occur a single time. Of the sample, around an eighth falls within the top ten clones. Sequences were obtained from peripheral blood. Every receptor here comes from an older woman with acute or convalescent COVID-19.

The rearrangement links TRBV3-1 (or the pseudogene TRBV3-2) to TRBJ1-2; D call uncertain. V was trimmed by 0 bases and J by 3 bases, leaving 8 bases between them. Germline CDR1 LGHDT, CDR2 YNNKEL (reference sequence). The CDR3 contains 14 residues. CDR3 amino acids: CASSQDTGYYGYTF. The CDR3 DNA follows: TGTGCCAGCAGCCAAGATACCGGGTACTATGGCTACACCTTC.

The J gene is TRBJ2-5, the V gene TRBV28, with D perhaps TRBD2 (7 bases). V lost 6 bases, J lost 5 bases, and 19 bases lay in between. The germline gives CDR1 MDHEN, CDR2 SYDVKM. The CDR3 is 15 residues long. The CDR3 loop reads CASRSLGGGGETQYF. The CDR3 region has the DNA TGTGCCAGCAGATCCCTTGGGGGAGGGGGTGAGACCCAGTACTTC.

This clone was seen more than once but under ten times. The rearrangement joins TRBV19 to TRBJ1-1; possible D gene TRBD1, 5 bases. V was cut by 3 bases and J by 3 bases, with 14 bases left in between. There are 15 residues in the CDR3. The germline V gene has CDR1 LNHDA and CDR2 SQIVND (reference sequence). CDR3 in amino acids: CASSMEGRGDTEAFF. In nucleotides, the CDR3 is TGTGCCAGTAGTATGGAAGGTAGGGGTGACACTGAAGCTTTCTTT.

CDR3 nucleotide sequence: TGTGCCAGCAGTTCACAGGGAGTAGGGAACACTGAAGCTTTCTTT. It is translated as CASSSQGVGNTEAFF. The V gene is TRBV6-6, the J gene TRBJ1-1; a weak D match, TRBD1 (6 bases). The CDR3 has 15 amino acids. The V gene's germline CDR1 is MNHNY and CDR2 SVGAGI (reference sequence). Trimming left V 4 bases short and J 1 base short, with 13 bases between.

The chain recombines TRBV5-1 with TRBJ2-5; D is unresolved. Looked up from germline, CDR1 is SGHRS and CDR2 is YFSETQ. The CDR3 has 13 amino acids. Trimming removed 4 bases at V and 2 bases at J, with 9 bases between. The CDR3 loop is CASSVTDQETQYF. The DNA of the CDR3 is TGCGCCAGCAGCGTGACTGATCAAGAGACCCAGTACTTC.

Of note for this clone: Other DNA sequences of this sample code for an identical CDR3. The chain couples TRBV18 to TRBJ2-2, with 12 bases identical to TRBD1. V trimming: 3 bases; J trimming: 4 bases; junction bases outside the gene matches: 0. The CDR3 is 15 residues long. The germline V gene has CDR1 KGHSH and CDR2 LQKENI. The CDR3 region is CASSPGQGATGELFF. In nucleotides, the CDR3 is TGTGCCAGCTCACCGGGACAGGGGGCCACCGGGGAGCTGTTTTTT. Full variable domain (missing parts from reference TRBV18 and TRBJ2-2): NAGVMQNPRHLVRRRGQEARLRCSPMKGHSHVYWYRQLPEEGLKFMVYLQKENIIDESGMPKERFSAEFPKEGPSILRIQQVVRGDSAAYFCASSPGQGATGELFFGEGSRLTVL.

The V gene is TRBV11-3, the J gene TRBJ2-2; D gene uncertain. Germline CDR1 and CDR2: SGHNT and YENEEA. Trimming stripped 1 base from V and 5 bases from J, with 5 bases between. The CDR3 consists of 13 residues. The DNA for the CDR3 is TGTGCCAGCAGCTTAGCAGAAACCGGGGAGCTGTTTTTT. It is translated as CASSLAETGELFF.

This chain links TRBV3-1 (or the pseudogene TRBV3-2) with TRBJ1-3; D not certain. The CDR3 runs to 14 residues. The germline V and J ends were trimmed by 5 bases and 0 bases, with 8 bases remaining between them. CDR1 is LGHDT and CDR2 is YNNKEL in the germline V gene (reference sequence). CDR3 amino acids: CASSWGDSGNTIYF. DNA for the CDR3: TGTGCCAGCAGCTGGGGAGACTCTGGAAACACCATATATTTT.

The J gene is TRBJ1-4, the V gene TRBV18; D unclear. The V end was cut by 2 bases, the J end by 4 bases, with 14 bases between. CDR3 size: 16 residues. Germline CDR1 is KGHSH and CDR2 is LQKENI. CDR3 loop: CASSPVSGRVNEKLFF. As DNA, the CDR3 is TGTGCCAGCTCACCAGTAAGCGGACGGGTTAATGAAAAACTGTTTTTT.

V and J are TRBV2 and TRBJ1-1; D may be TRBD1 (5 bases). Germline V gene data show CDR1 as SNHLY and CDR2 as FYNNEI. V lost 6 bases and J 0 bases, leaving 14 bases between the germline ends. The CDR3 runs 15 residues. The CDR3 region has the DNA TGTGCCAGCAGCCCCGTTGGGGGGATGAACACTGAAGCTTTCTTT. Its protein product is CASSPVGGMNTEAFF.

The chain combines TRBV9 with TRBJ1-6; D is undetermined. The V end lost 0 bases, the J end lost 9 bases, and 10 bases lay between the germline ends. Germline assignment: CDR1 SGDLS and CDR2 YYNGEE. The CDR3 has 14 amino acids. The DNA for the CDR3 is TGTGCCAGCAGCGTAGATGGGGAGGGTTCACCCCTCCACTTT. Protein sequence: CASSVDGEGSPLHF.

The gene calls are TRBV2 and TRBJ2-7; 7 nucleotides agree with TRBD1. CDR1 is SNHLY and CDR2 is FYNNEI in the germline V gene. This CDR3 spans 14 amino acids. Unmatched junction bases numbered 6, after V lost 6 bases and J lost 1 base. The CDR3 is CASRGDRDSYEQYF. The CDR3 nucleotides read TGTGCCAGCAGGGGCGACAGGGATTCCTACGAGCAGTACTTC.

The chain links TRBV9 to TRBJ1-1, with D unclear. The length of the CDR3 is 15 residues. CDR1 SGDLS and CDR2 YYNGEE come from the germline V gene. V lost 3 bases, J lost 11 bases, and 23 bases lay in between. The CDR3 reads CASSADGRASRGAFF. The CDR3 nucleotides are TGTGCCAGCAGCGCGGACGGGCGAGCATCAAGAGGGGCTTTCTTT.

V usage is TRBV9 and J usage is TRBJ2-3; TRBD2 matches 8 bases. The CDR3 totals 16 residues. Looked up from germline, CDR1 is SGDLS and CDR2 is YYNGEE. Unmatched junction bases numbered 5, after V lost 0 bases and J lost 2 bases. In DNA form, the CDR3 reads TGTGCCAGCAGCGTAGCGGCGGGAGGTACCACAGATACGCAGTATTTT. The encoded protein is CASSVAAGGTTDTQYF.

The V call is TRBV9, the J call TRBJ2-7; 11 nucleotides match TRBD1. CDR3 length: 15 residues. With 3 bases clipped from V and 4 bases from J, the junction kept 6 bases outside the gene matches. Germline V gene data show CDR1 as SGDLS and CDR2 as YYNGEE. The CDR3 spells CASSEGQGDWYEQYF. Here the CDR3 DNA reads TGTGCCAGCAGCGAGGGACAGGGGGATTGGTACGAGCAGTACTTC.

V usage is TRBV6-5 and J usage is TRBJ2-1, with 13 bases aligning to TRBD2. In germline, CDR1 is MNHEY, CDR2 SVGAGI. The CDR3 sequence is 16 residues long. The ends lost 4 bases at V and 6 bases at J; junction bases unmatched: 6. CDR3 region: CASSSPRTSGSNEQFF. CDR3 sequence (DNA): TGTGCCAGCAGTTCCCCGCGGACTAGCGGGAGCAATGAGCAGTTCTTC.

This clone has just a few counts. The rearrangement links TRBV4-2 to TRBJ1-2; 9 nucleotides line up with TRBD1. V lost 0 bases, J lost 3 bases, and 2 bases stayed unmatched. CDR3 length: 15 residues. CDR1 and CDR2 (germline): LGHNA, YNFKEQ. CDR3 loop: CASSQDDRGDYGYTF. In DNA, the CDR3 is TGTGCCAGCAGCCAAGACGACAGGGGGGACTATGGCTACACCTTC.

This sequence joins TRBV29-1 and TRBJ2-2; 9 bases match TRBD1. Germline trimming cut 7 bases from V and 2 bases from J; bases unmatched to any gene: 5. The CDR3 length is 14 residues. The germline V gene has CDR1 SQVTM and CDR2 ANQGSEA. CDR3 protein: CSAPGQGNTGELFF. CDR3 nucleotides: TGCAGCGCCCCGGGACAGGGAAACACCGGGGAGCTGTTTTTT.

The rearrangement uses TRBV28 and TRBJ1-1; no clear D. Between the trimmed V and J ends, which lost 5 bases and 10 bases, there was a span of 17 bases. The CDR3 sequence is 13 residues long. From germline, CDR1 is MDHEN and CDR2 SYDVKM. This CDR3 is CASSPTFEDVAFF. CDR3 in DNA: TGTGCCAGCAGTCCCACTTTCGAAGATGTAGCTTTCTTT.

The CDR3 here is CATSARWNTGELFF. The CDR3 DNA follows: TGTGCCACCAGTGCCAGGTGGAACACCGGGGAGCTGTTTTTT. The rearrangement joins TRBV24-1 to TRBJ2-2; no firm D call. There are 14 residues in the CDR3. V was trimmed by 5 bases and J by 1 base, leaving 7 bases between them. Germline CDR1 reads KGHDR; CDR2 reads SFDVKD.

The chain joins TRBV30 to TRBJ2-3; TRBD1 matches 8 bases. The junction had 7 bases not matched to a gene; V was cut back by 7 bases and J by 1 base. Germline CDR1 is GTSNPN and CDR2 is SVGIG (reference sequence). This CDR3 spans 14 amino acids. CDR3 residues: CALDRGGGTDTQYF. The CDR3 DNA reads TGTGCCTTAGACAGGGGAGGAGGCACAGATACGCAGTATTTT.

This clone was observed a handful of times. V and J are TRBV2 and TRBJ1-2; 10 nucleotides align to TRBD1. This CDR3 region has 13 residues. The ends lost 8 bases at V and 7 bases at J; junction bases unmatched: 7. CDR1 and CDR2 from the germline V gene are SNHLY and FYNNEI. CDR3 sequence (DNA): TGTGCCAGCGGCCTTGGGACAGGGGTTGGCTACACCTTC. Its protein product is CASGLGTGVGYTF.

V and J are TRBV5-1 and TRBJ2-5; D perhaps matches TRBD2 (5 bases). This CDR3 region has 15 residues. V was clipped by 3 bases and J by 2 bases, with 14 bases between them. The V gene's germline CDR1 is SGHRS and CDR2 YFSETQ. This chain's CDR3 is CASSSPASGQETQYF. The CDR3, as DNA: TGCGCCAGCAGCTCCCCGGCGAGCGGACAAGAGACCCAGTACTTC.